The 32 T cell receptor beta chains given below trace back to one sample, sequenced in a study of human T cells and chemical hapten exposure. Time point here: patch test 1, 2 weeks after DPC sensitization. Treatment specified: therapeutic diphenylcyclopropenone sensitization with weekly scalp DPC. TCRdb reprocessed the RACE reads via MiXCR and lists one record per CDR3 protein. This sample has 340,000 or so distinct CDR3 sequences; 5.5% to 8% occur once, and the top ten carry about 8%. Specimen: whole blood, collected in connection with sensitization to the hapten diphenylcyclopropenone (DPC). The receptors were sampled from a woman aged 18 to 35 with alopecia areata. Some clones in this sample may be carry-over from other donors' samples.

In this sample, this clonotype turned up many times. CDR3 DNA sequence: TGTGCCAGCAGTGACTCGGACAACACTGAAGCTTTCTTT. Amino acids: CASSDSDNTEAFF. J is TRBJ1-1 and V is TRBV6-4; D not resolved. This CDR3 region has 13 residues. The ends were cut back, 0 bases at V and 2 bases at J, with 4 bases in the middle. The germline CDR1 and CDR2 sequences are MRHNA and SNTAGT.

V usage is TRBV6-2 or TRBV6-3 and J usage is TRBJ2-7; D perhaps matches TRBD2 (5 bases). Germline CDR1 MNHEY, CDR2 SVGEGT. The CDR3 has 14 amino acids. V was shortened by 0 bases and J by 6 bases, with 12 bases between the two germline ends. CDR3 amino acids: CASSYSYGGGEQYF. The CDR3 DNA follows: TGTGCCAGCAGTTACTCATATGGTGGAGGCGAGCAGTACTTC.

The J gene is TRBJ1-1, the V gene TRBV6-2 or TRBV6-3; possibly TRBD1 for D (5 bases). Deletions cut 11 bases from V and 6 bases from J, with 13 bases between. In germline, CDR1 is MNHEY, CDR2 SVGEGT. The CDR3 consists of 11 residues. CDR3 DNA: TGTGCCGGCCAAGACAGTTCTGAAGCTTTCTTT. Amino acid sequence: CAGQDSSEAFF.

Only a few counts were recorded for this clonotype. This chain uses TRBV15 with TRBJ2-2; tentative D call: TRBD2 (6 bases). This CDR3 is built from 15 residues. V lost 1 base and J lost 7, with 13 bases in between. Germline V CDR1 and CDR2: LNHNV, YYDKDF (reference sequence). The CDR3 nucleotides are TGTGCCACCAGCAGAGTTTCTGGGGGAGGCGGGGAGCTGTTTTTT. It encodes CATSRVSGGGGELFF.

This clonotype was counted ten times or more. This sequence joins TRBV7-2 and TRBJ2-1; TRBD2 matches at 11 bases. V dropped 5 bases and J dropped 10; count of bases not matched to a gene: 10. The CDR3 loop spans 15 amino acids. CDR1 is SGHTA, CDR2 FQGNSA, per germline. CDR3 in amino acids: CASSPTSGDLGEQFF. CDR3 coding DNA: TGTGCCAGCAGCCCGACTAGCGGGGACCTCGGGGAGCAGTTCTTC. Supplemented by reference TRBV7-2 and TRBJ2-1, the full variable domain reads GAGVSQSPSNKVTEKGKDVELRCDPISGHTALYWYRQSLGQGLEFLIYFQGNSAPDKSGLPSDRFSAERTGGSVSTLTIQRTQQEDSAVYLCASSPTSGDLGEQFFGPGTRLTVL.

The V gene is TRBV12-3 or TRBV12-4, the J gene TRBJ2-1; no clear D. V shed 3 bases and J shed 7 bases, with 4 bases lying between them. The CDR3 is 11 residues long. CDR3 DNA: TGTGCCAGCAGTTTCTGGAATGAGCAGTTCTTC. Translated: CASSFWNEQFF.

In its sample, this clonotype was seen many times. The CDR3 loop reads CASRFLAGGSYYNEQFF. Here the CDR3 DNA reads TGTGCCAGCAGATTTCTAGCGGGGGGAAGCTACTACAATGAGCAGTTCTTC. The J gene is TRBJ2-1, the V gene TRBV7-8; the match to TRBD2 covers 11 bases. Germline trimming cut 6 bases from V and 3 bases from J; bases unmatched to any gene: 10. This CDR3 contains 17 residues. Germline-derived CDR1 and CDR2 are SGHVS and FQNEAQ.

This clonotype has more than one count but fewer than ten. The chain couples TRBV6-1 to TRBJ1-6; the D is unclear. Germline assignment: CDR1 MNHNS and CDR2 SASEGT. V shed 2 bases and J shed 10 bases, with 3 bases lying between them. There are 11 residues in the CDR3. CDR3 amino acids: CASSETSPLHF. The CDR3, as DNA: TGTGCCAGCAGTGAAACCTCACCCCTCCACTTT.

At least ten counts were recorded for this clonotype. Relative to the germline gene, one junction end is altered; a read error may explain this. V usage is TRBV7-9 and J usage is TRBJ1-3, with D uncertain. The germline CDR1 and CDR2 sequences are SEHNR and FQNEAQ (reference sequence). The CDR3 is made up of 12 amino acids. DNA for the CDR3: TGTGCCAGCAGCTTAATAGGAGGCTCGCTGAATTTT. Encoded protein: CASSLIGGSLNF.

V and J are TRBV3-1 and TRBJ2-7; weak D call: TRBD2 (7 bases). The CDR3 spans 16 residues. V was trimmed by 0 bases and J by 3 bases, leaving 15 bases between them. Germline lookup yields CDR1 LGHDT and CDR2 YNNKEL (reference sequence). In DNA form, the CDR3 reads TGTGCCAGCAGCCAAGATCCCGCGGGGGCGGGCTACGAGCAGTACTTC. It codes for CASSQDPAGAGYEQYF.

This rearrangement joins TRBV2 to TRBJ1-1; D is possibly TRBD1 (6 bases). The V and J ends lost 3 bases and 6 bases respectively, with 11 bases between them. Germline V gene data show CDR1 as SNHLY and CDR2 as FYNNEI. The CDR3 runs 13 residues. The chain's CDR3 is CASSDRGGPEAFF. The CDR3 DNA reads as TGTGCCAGCAGTGACAGGGGAGGGCCTGAAGCTTTCTTT.

The chain links TRBV4-2 to TRBJ2-1, with 9 bases that match TRBD1. Germline V gene sequence: CDR1 LGHNA, CDR2 YNFKEQ. J lost 2 bases, V lost 0 bases, and 14 bases had no gene match. This CDR3 has 20 amino acids. CDR3: CASSQDLCWRTGDPYNEQFF. The CDR3 bases are TGTGCCAGCAGCCAAGATCTTTGTTGGAGGACAGGGGACCCCTACAATGAGCAGTTCTTC.

This clonotype was seen a few times. The rearrangement links TRBV20-1 to TRBJ1-6, with 8 bases matching TRBD1. Germline assignment: CDR1 DFQATT and CDR2 SNEGSKA (reference sequence). The J segment lost 4 bases and the V segment lost 3 bases, leaving 11 bases of the junction unmatched. CDR3 length: 17 residues. CDR3 bases: TGCAGTGCTAGGGAGGCGGGGACAGGAGATTATAATTCACCCCTCCACTTT. As protein: CSAREAGTGDYNSPLHF.

This clonotype turned up a few times. The chain combines TRBV3-1 with TRBJ1-1; no clear D. This CDR3 region has 14 residues. CDR1 LGHDT and CDR2 YNNKEL come from the germline V gene (reference sequence). V shed 3 bases and J shed 1 base, with 9 bases lying between them. The CDR3 here is CASSQNSGNTEAFF. The CDR3 DNA is TGTGCCAGCAGCCAGAATTCCGGGAACACTGAAGCTTTCTTT.

This clonotype turned up a few times. This chain uses TRBV6-2 or TRBV6-3 with TRBJ1-2, with 8 bases aligning to TRBD1. This CDR3 is 16 amino acids long. Per the germline V gene, CDR1 is MNHEY and CDR2 is SVGEGT. The V gene end was trimmed by 5 bases and the J gene end by 7 bases; junction bases not matched to a gene: 15. The CDR3 spells CASSHGQGPGFGGYTF. CDR3 DNA sequence: TGTGCCAGCAGTCACGGACAGGGCCCAGGATTTGGTGGCTACACCTTC.

The genes are TRBV7-8 and TRBJ1-4, with D unclear. Trimming removed 1 base from V and 7 bases from J, with 10 bases in between. The CDR3 has 14 amino acids. CDR1 is SGHVS and CDR2 is FQNEAQ in the germline V gene. DNA for the CDR3: TGTGCCAGCAGCTTAGAACTACGGACTGAAAAACTGTTTTTT. It is translated as CASSLELRTEKLFF.

The genes are TRBV27 and TRBJ1-1; D unclear. Trimming stripped 8 bases from V and 2 bases from J, with 18 bases between. This CDR3 comprises 15 residues. Per the germline V gene, CDR1 is MNHEY and CDR2 is SMNVEV (reference sequence). As DNA, the CDR3 is TGTGCCAGCCGACGGACCTGGTTTGGCAACACTGAAGCTTTCTTT. Amino acid sequence: CASRRTWFGNTEAFF.

Ten or more counts support this clonotype. This chain joins TRBV6-2 or TRBV6-3 and TRBJ2-5, with 7 bases lining up with TRBD2. The CDR3 spans 15 residues. Germline values: CDR1 MNHEY, CDR2 SVGEGT. V was pared by 5 bases and J by 7 bases, with 13 bases of the junction left unmatched. The CDR3 reads CASSKLPSGRGTQYF. CDR3 sequence (DNA): TGTGCCAGCAGTAAACTCCCTAGCGGTCGTGGGACCCAGTACTTC.

The chain is built from TRBV6-1 and TRBJ2-7; the match to TRBD2 covers 9 bases. The CDR3 runs 14 residues. Germline V gene sequence: CDR1 MNHNS, CDR2 SASEGT. V gave up 5 bases and J gave up 4 bases; unmatched junction bases: 6. The CDR3 nucleotides are TGTGCCAGCAGTATAGCGGGGGCCCTATACGAGCAGTACTTC. Translating it yields CASSIAGALYEQYF.

The CDR3 region has the DNA TGTGCCAGCAGACGGGACAGGGACTACGAGCAGTACTTC. Amino acid sequence: CASRRDRDYEQYF. The rearrangement uses TRBV3-1 and TRBJ2-7, with TRBD1 matching over 9 bases. The length of the CDR3 is 13 residues. J gave up 3 bases and V 6 bases, and 3 bases lay outside the gene matches. Germline CDR1 is LGHDT and CDR2 is YNNKEL (reference sequence).

The rearrangement joins TRBV13 to TRBJ2-1, with 12 bases lining up with TRBD2. The ends lost 2 bases at V and 0 bases at J; junction bases unmatched: 5. This CDR3 has 18 residues. Germline V lookup: CDR1 PRHDT, CDR2 FYEKMQ (reference sequence). CDR3 in amino acids: CASSLRTSGVSSYNEQFF. The CDR3 DNA sequence: TGTGCCAGCAGCTTAAGGACTAGCGGGGTCAGCTCCTACAATGAGCAGTTCTTC. Supplemented by reference TRBV13 and TRBJ2-1, the full variable domain reads AAGVIQSPRHLIKEKRETATLKCYPIPRHDTVYWYQQGPGQDPQFLISFYEKMQSDKGSIPDRFSAQQFSDYHSELNMSSLELGDSALYFCASSLRTSGVSSYNEQFFGPGTRLTVL.

V and J are TRBV20-1 and TRBJ2-7; D unresolved. The J call is uncertain, as TRBJ2-1 better fits the DNA end. Germline-derived CDR1 and CDR2 are DFQATT and SNEGSKA (reference sequence). The CDR3 is made up of 15 amino acids. CDR3 residues: CSARDHGAGSYEQFF. The DNA of the CDR3 is TGCAGTGCTAGAGATCATGGAGCAGGCTCCTACGAGCAGTTCTTC.

This clonotype turned up a few times. The rearrangement uses TRBV6-1 and TRBJ2-1; D is perhaps TRBD2 (6 bases). CDR1 is MNHNS and CDR2 is SASEGT in the germline V gene. Trimming took off 1 base at V and 6 bases at J, with 13 bases between the two ends. This CDR3 region has 15 residues. CDR3 loop: CASSEGEAEVNEQFF. The CDR3 DNA follows: TGTGCCAGCAGTGAAGGGGAGGCGGAGGTCAATGAGCAGTTCTTC.

This clonotype was counted many times. The chain employs TRBV2 and TRBJ2-7, with a tentative D call TRBD2 (6 bases). Germline values: CDR1 SNHLY, CDR2 FYNNEI. There are 11 residues in the CDR3. V was clipped by 3 bases and J by 11 bases, with 11 bases between them. This CDR3 reads CASSENLAKYF. CDR3 coding DNA: TGTGCCAGCAGTGAGAATCTAGCGAAGTACTTC.

This chain connects TRBV6-5 to TRBJ2-3; 7 nucleotides match TRBD1. The CDR3 is made up of 16 amino acids. The germline V gene has CDR1 MNHEY and CDR2 SVGAGI. V was clipped by 2 bases and J by 1 base; unmatched bases: 6. In nucleotides, the CDR3 is TGTGCCAGCAGTTACGCGATAGGACAGGGCACAGATACGCAGTATTTT. Translating it yields CASSYAIGQGTDTQYF.

The chain couples TRBV12-3 or TRBV12-4 to TRBJ1-1, with a possible D match to TRBD1 (6 bases). V was clipped by 0 bases and J by 1 base, with 12 bases between them. The CDR3 consists of 16 residues. CDR3 DNA sequence: TGTGCCAGCAGTTTAGCGCGGGGCAGGGGGAACACTGAAGCTTTCTTT. Its translation is CASSLARGRGNTEAFF.

The chain uses TRBV5-4 and TRBJ2-6; a weak D match, TRBD2 (5 bases). From germline, CDR1 is SGHNT and CDR2 YYREEE (reference sequence). V lost 1 base and J lost 1, with 9 bases in between. CDR3 length: 16 amino acids. The CDR3, as DNA: TGTGCCAGCAGCTTGAATGGAGGTTCTGGGGCCAACGTCCTGACTTTC. This codes for CASSLNGGSGANVLTF.

This clonotype was counted only a few times. V gene TRBV12-3 or TRBV12-4 combines with J gene TRBJ2-1, with 10 bases matching TRBD2. After removal of 5 bases from V and 0 bases from J, the junction contained 7 bases not matched to a gene. The CDR3 length is 17 residues. Here the CDR3 reads CASSRGLAERSYNEQFF. In DNA, the CDR3 is TGTGCCAGCAGTCGAGGACTAGCGGAGCGCTCCTACAATGAGCAGTTCTTC.

This clonotype was detected only a few times. V usage is TRBV7-9 and J usage is TRBJ1-5, with D unresolved. Germline CDR1 reads SEHNR; CDR2 reads FQNEAQ (reference sequence). The CDR3 totals 11 residues. V gave up 1 base and J gave up 11 bases, with 6 bases separating them. This CDR3 reads CASSLGVAQHF. As DNA, the CDR3 is TGTGCCAGCAGCTTAGGCGTGGCCCAGCATTTT.

This clonotype came up a few times. The chain joins TRBV25-1 to TRBJ1-4; D not resolved. V lost 2 bases to trimming and J lost 8 bases, with 15 bases between them. Germline lookup yields CDR1 MGHDK and CDR2 SYGVNS. The CDR3 sequence is 15 residues long. For the CDR3, the DNA is TGTGCCAGCAGTGAAGCGGGAACAGTCGGGGAAAAACTGTTTTTT. This encodes CASSEAGTVGEKLFF.

The chain recombines TRBV4-1 with TRBJ2-3, with TRBD2 matching over 8 bases. Per the germline V gene, CDR1 is MGHRA and CDR2 is YSYEKL. V dropped 3 bases and J dropped 2; count of bases not matched to a gene: 4. This CDR3 is 15 amino acids long. DNA for the CDR3: TGCGCCAGCAGCCATGGCGGGGGGTCCACAGATACGCAGTATTTT. Translation: CASSHGGGSTDTQYF.

This chain joins TRBV5-4 and TRBJ1-2; TRBD1 matches at 7 bases. The CDR3 sequence is 15 residues long. V shed 4 bases and J 5 bases; nucleotides not matched to a gene: 11. Germline lookup yields CDR1 SGHNT and CDR2 YYREEE (reference sequence). The CDR3, as DNA: TGTGCCAGCAGCCCGGGGGACAGAGACTTATATGGCTACACCTTC. Its protein is CASSPGDRDLYGYTF. The full variable domain, rest sourced from reference TRBV5-4 and TRBJ1-2, is ETGVTQSPTHLIKTRGQQVTLRCSSQSGHNTVSWYQQALGQGPQFIFQYYREEENGRGNFPPRFSGLQFPNYSSELNVNALELDDSALYLCASSPGDRDLYGYTFGSGTRLTVV.